The T cell receptor beta chain under discussion was sequenced for a study of T-cell reconstitution after alpha-beta-depleted transplantation in children. Germline CDR1 reads DFQATT; CDR2 reads SNEGSKA (reference sequence). This CDR3 is built from 14 residues. Unique molecular identifiers were incorporated into the prepared TCRbeta library. TCRdb re-derived calls from the PCR reads in MiXCR, one entry per CDR3 protein. The table shows approximately 270,000 distinct CDR3 sequences, with roughly a quarter occurring only once. The sample consisted of PBMCs, mostly from graft donor cells, taken 360 days after TCRalphabeta/CD19-depleted stem cell transplant. This TCR was recovered from a female patient aged 2-15 years who had a stem cell transplant for congenital amegakaryocytic thrombocytopenia, so the T cells may come from the graft donor. This chain uses TRBV20-1 with TRBJ2-7, with D unclear. CDR3 sequence: CSGQFDGRSYEQYF. The DNA for the CDR3 is TGCAGCGGCCAGTTTGACGGGCGCTCCTACGAGCAGTACTTC.